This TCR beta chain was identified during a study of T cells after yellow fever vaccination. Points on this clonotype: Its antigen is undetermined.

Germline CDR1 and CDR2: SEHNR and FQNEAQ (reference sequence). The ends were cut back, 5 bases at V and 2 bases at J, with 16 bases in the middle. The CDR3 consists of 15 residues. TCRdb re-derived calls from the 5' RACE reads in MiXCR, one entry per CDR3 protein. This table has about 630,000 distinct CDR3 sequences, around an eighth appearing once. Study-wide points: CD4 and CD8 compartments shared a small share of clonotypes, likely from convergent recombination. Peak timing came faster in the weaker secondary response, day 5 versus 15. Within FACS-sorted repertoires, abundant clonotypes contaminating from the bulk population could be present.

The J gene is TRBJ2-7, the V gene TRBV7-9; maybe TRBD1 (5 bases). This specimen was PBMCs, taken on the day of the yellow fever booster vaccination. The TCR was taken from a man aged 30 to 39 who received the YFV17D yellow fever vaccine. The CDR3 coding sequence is TGTGCCAGCAGCCTAAGGGGATCAGGTACCTACGAGCAGTACTTC. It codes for CASSLRGSGTYEQYF.